This TCR beta chain derives from a study of T cells in women clearing cervical HPV infection. Study-wide background: Controls gave blood once infection was undetectable; cases at lesion identification.

Study-wide findings and caveats: Repertoire richness, not evenness, was significantly elevated in CIN3+ cases versus controls. Richness differences could reflect unmeasured T-cell content per sample. Timing of associations relative to infection is unclear; T-cell subsets were not isolated.

Libraries were prepared by immunoSEQ multiplex PCR; TCRdb keeps only in-frame clonotypes and omits some of them. The sample table sets out roughly 25,000 clones. A note on this clone: The antigen remains undetermined.

Material: blood buffy coat. This TCR derives from a woman between 18 and 70 years old with a cervical HPV16 infection that either progressed to CIN3+ or cleared (not recorded which).

The CDR3: CSARYSNTGELFF. The DNA read from the CDR3 is TGCAGTGCTAGATACTCAAACACCGGGGAG. The chain has TRBV20-1 and TRBJ2-2; D remains unclear. The CDR3 extends 3 residues past the end of the read, so its final part is completed from the germline J gene. Germline V gene sequence: CDR1 DFQATT, CDR2 SNEGSKA (reference sequence). Trimming took 2 bases from V and 2 from J, leaving 6 bases between them. The CDR3 spans 13 residues.